Below are 7 T cell receptor beta chains sequenced from a single sample in a study of T cell changes during pregnancy in multiple sclerosis. Sequencing used immunoSEQ multiplex PCR; TCRdb keeps in-frame clones, though not all of them. In the table there are over 50,000 clones, over 75% of which are singletons. Sequencing was performed on peripheral blood, taken in the first trimester of pregnancy. The receptors were sampled from a female donor with multiple sclerosis, enrolled in a pregnancy study.

J is TRBJ2-2 and V is TRBV2; TRBD1 matches 9 bases. CDR3 length equals 15 residues. V trimming: 5 bases; J trimming: 6 bases; junction bases outside the gene matches: 7. CDR1 SNHLY and CDR2 FYNNEI come from the germline V gene. CDR3 sequence (DNA): TGTGCCAGCAGTCTTGACAGGGGGTGGGCCGGGGAGCTGTTTTTT. Its protein product is CASSLDRGWAGELFF.

This chain uses TRBV2 with TRBJ2-4; TRBD1 is a possible D gene (5 bases). The CDR3 has 13 amino acids. The germline V gene encodes CDR1 SNHLY and CDR2 FYNNEI. Trimming left V 5 bases short and J 16 bases short, with 21 bases between. CDR3: CASSPRVPQIFYF. The CDR3, as DNA: TGTGCCAGCAGTCCCAGGGTTCCCCAGATCTTCTACTTC.

J is TRBJ2-1 and V is TRBV7-9; D is ambiguous. V was pared by 5 bases and J by 7 bases, with 6 bases between. This CDR3 spans 11 amino acids. Looked up from germline, CDR1 is SEHNR and CDR2 is FQNEAQ (reference sequence). CDR3 in amino acids: CASSAHNEQFF. As DNA, the CDR3 is TGTGCCAGCAGCGCACATAATGAGCAGTTCTTC.

V usage is TRBV7-2 and J usage is TRBJ2-7; the match to TRBD2 covers 7 bases. V lost 8 bases to trimming and J lost 3 bases; unmatched junction nucleotides: 4. The CDR3 loop spans 12 amino acids. Germline V gene data show CDR1 as SGHTA and CDR2 as FQGNSA. The chain's CDR3 is CASQGGSYEQYF. Here the CDR3 DNA reads TGTGCCAGCCAGGGCGGGAGCTACGAGCAGTACTTC. Using reference TRBV7-2 and TRBJ2-7 for the parts outside the CDR3, the full variable domain is GAGVSQSPSNKVTEKGKDVELRCDPISGHTALYWYRQSLGQGLEFLIYFQGNSAPDKSGLPSDRFSAERTGGSVSTLTIQRTQQEDSAVYLCASQGGSYEQYFGPGTRLTVT.

The CDR3 DNA reads as TGTGCCAGCAGTTTATACCCAACGGGACAGGGGAGAGATACGCAGTATTTT. Translation: CASSLYPTGQGRDTQYF. This rearrangement joins TRBV27 to TRBJ2-3, with 10 bases matching TRBD1. Germline lookup yields CDR1 MNHEY and CDR2 SMNVEV (reference sequence). The CDR3 is made up of 17 amino acids. The V segment lost 1 base and the J segment 5 bases; nucleotides outside the gene matches: 9.

V gene TRBV7-4 combines with J gene TRBJ2-5, with D possibly being TRBD2 (6 bases). Trimming cost V 4 bases and J 4 bases, with 16 bases left between them. This CDR3 is built from 15 residues. Germline V gene lookup returns CDR1 SGHVT and CDR2 SQSDAQ. The CDR3 loop is CASSYAEGRRETQYF. For the CDR3, the DNA is TGTGCCAGCAGCTACGCGGAGGGAAGACGAGAGACCCAGTACTTC. The whole variable domain, filled in from reference TRBV7-4 and TRBJ2-5, reads GAGVSQSPRYKVAKRGRDVALRCDSISGHVTLYWYRQTLGQGSEVLTYSQSDAQRDKSGRPSGRFSAERPERSVSTLKIQRTEQGDSAVYLCASSYAEGRRETQYFGPGTRLLVL.

This chain links TRBV10-1 with TRBJ2-1, with 7 positions matching TRBD1. J gave up 8 bases and V 3 bases, and 4 bases lay outside the gene matches. Germline values: CDR1 WNHNN, CDR2 SYGVQD (reference sequence). The CDR3 length is 13 residues. The CDR3 loop is CASSEPDRDEQFF. DNA for the CDR3: TGCGCCAGCAGTGAACCAGACAGGGATGAGCAGTTCTTC.